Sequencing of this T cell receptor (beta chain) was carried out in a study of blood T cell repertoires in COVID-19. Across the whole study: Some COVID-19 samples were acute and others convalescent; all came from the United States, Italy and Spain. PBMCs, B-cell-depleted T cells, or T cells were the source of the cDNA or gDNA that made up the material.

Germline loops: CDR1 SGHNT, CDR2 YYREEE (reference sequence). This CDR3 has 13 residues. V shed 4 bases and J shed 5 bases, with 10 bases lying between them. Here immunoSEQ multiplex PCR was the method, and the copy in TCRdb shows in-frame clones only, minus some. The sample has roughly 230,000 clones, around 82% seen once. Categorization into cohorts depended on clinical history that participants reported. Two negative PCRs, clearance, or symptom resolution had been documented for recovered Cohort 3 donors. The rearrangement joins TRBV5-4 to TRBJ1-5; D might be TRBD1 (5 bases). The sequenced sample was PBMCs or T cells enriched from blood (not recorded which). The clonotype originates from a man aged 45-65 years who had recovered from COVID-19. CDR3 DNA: TGTGCCAGCAGCATAGACAGTTATCAGCCCCAGCATTTT. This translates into CASSIDSYQPQHF.